These 5 T cell receptor beta chains were all obtained from the same sample, sequenced in a study of shared clonotypes between healthy human individuals. Repertoires were generated with immunoSEQ multiplex PCR, while TCRdb's copy carries only in-frame clones and drops some. The table includes about 1 million clones, about 80% detected once. The material sequenced was memory CD4+ T cells sorted from blood. The subset is: CD45RA-negative fraction. The receptor set was obtained from a man in his late teens or twenties in good health.

This clone was picked up one time. The rearrangement joins TRBV5-4 to TRBJ2-5; D remains unclear. CDR1 and CDR2 (germline): SGHNT, YYREEE (reference sequence). The germline V and J ends were trimmed by 0 bases and 0 bases, with 6 bases remaining between them. The CDR3 length is 14 residues. CDR3 protein: CASSLVGNQETQYF. The CDR3 region has the DNA TGTGCCAGCAGCTTGGTGGGGAACCAAGAGACCCAGTACTTC.

The sample holds many counts of this clone. V gene TRBV5-1 combines with J gene TRBJ1-1, with D unclear. CDR3 size: 14 residues. V lost 4 bases and J 1 base, leaving 11 bases between the germline ends. The germline gives CDR1 SGHRS, CDR2 YFSETQ. The CDR3 reads CASSATQTNTEAFF. In nucleotides, the CDR3 is TGCGCCAGCAGCGCCACACAGACGAACACTGAAGCTTTCTTT.

J is TRBJ2-5 and V is TRBV6-1; D call uncertain. This CDR3 contains 12 residues. Trimming left V 4 bases short and J 3 bases short, with 6 bases between. CDR1 is MNHNS, CDR2 SASEGT, per germline. The CDR3 spells CASSVSEETQYF. The CDR3, as DNA: TGTGCCAGCAGTGTAAGCGAAGAGACCCAGTACTTC.

The chain links TRBV7-6 to TRBJ2-7, with D unclear. CDR3 size: 14 residues. Between the trimmed V and J ends, which lost 5 bases and 3 bases, there was a span of 14 bases. The germline CDR1 and CDR2 sequences are SGHVS and FNYEAQ. DNA for the CDR3: TGTGCCAGCAGCCCCGGAGACTGGCACTACGAGCAGTACTTC. It specifies CASSPGDWHYEQYF.

The chain joins TRBV10-3 to TRBJ1-3; no clear D. This CDR3 has 14 amino acids. V was shortened by 1 base and J by 0 bases, with 4 bases between the two germline ends. Looked up from germline, CDR1 is ENHRY and CDR2 is SYGVKD. The CDR3 spells CAISEYSSGNTIYF. CDR3 bases: TGTGCCATCAGTGAGTACAGCTCTGGAAACACCATATATTTT.